This T cell receptor (beta chain) was sequenced for a study of blood T cell repertoires in COVID-19. Germline CDR1 reads LNHDA; CDR2 reads SQIVND (reference sequence). With 1 base clipped from V and 2 bases from J, the junction kept 5 bases outside the gene matches. The CDR3 extends over 18 amino acids. Sequencing was performed with immunoSEQ multiplex PCR; in TCRdb, only in-frame clones are kept and a portion is missing. Found here are over 150,000 clones, 75% to 90% of them singletons; the top ten hold 6% to 6.5%. The J gene is TRBJ2-3, the V gene TRBV19; 14 bases line up with TRBD2. Sequencing was done on a sample of PBMCs or T cells enriched from blood (not recorded which). The sequence was collected from a man aged 40-55 years who had recovered from COVID-19. CDR3 sequence: CASSIGTSGGTPTDTQYF. The CDR3 coding sequence is TGTGCCAGTAGTATAGGGACTAGCGGGGGGACACCCACAGATACGCAGTATTTT. The full variable domain, in which reference TRBV19 and TRBJ2-3 provide the parts outside the CDR3, is DGGITQSPKYLFRKEGQNVTLSCEQNLNHDAMYWYRQDPGQGLRLIYYSQIVNDFQKGDIAEGYSVSREKKESFPLTVTSAQKNPTAFYLCASSIGTSGGTPTDTQYFGPGTRLTVL.